The TCR beta chain under discussion was sequenced for a study of cytomegalovirus exposure and HLA in healthy donors. Study-level points and caveats: For cytomegalovirus status, the classifier reportedly gave diagnoses with high specificity and sensitivity.

Only one count was recorded for this clone. Its antigen remains unknown. With 60 Vbeta and 13 Jbeta primers, the PCR was carried out. Libraries were prepared by immunoSEQ multiplex PCR; TCRdb keeps only in-frame clonotypes and omits some of them. Of some 190,000 clones in the sample, about 77% are singletons; the top ten hold roughly 2.5%. The TCR sequence derives from a woman in her 30s in good health and CMV-seropositive. Sequencing was carried out using PBMCs.

CDR3 sequence reads: CASRNRDRPQETQYF. CDR3 nucleotide sequence: TGTGCCAGCAGAAACCGGGACAGACCCCAAGAGACCCAGTACTTC. This chain joins TRBV27 and TRBJ2-5; 7 nucleotides match TRBD1. V was clipped by 6 bases and J by 1 base; unmatched bases: 8. Germline assignment: CDR1 MNHEY and CDR2 SMNVEV (reference sequence). The CDR3 spans 15 residues.